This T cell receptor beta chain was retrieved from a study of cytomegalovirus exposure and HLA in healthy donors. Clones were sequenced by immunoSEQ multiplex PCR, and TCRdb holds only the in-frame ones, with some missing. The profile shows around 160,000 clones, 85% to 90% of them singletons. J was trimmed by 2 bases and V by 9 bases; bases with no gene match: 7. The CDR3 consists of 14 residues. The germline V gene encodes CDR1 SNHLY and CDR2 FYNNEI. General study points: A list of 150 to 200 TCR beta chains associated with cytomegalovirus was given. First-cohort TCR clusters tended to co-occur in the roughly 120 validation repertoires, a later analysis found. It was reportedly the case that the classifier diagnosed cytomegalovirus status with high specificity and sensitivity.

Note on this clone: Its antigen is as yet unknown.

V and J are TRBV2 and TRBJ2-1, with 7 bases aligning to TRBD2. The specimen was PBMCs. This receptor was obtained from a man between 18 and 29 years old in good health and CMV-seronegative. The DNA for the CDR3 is TGTGCCAGTCGTGGGGCGGGGGCCTACAATGAGCAGTTCTTC. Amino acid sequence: CASRGAGAYNEQFF.